The 22 T cell receptor beta chains listed next were all sequenced from one sample in a study of T cell changes during pregnancy in multiple sclerosis. Repertoires were generated with immunoSEQ multiplex PCR, while TCRdb's copy carries only in-frame clones and drops some. The sample contains more than 25,000 clones, about 91% of which appear only once. This specimen was peripheral blood, taken in the first trimester of pregnancy. These receptors all stem from a female donor in good health, enrolled as a control in a pregnancy study.

This clone has a single count. This chain joins TRBV4-1 and TRBJ1-2, with TRBD1 matching over 9 bases. This CDR3 has 16 residues. V lost 1 base to trimming and J lost 6 bases; unmatched junction nucleotides: 9. CDR1 and CDR2 from the germline V gene are MGHRA and YSYEKL. CDR3: CASSQGGRTGVHGYTF. Here the CDR3 DNA reads TGCGCCAGCAGCCAAGGTGGCCGGACAGGGGTGCATGGCTACACCTTC.

The chain recombines TRBV5-5 with TRBJ1-4; D is ambiguous. Trimming removed 0 bases from V and 6 bases from J, with 12 bases in between. Germline CDR1 and CDR2: SGHKS and YYEKEE (reference sequence). The CDR3 runs to 15 residues. The DNA for the CDR3 is TGTGCCAGCAGCTTGGTACTTGTTTCGGATGAAAAACTGTTTTTT. Amino acids: CASSLVLVSDEKLFF.

The J gene is TRBJ2-4, the V gene TRBV19, with D perhaps matching TRBD2 (6 bases). Germline V gives CDR1 LNHDA, CDR2 SQIVND (reference sequence). Trimming cost V 8 bases and J 6 bases, with 8 bases left between them. CDR3 size: 11 residues. The CDR3 bases are TGTGCCAGTCTGGAGGGAAACATTCAGTACTTC. This translates into CASLEGNIQYF.

The V and J genes are TRBV29-1 and TRBJ1-1; 9 bases map to TRBD1. Germline V gives CDR1 SQVTM, CDR2 ANQGSEA. Trimming took 6 bases from V and 5 from J; bases not matched to a gene: 10. This CDR3 region has 14 residues. CDR3 loop: CSVPGQGFGTEAFF. The DNA of the CDR3 is TGCAGCGTACCGGGACAGGGTTTTGGGACTGAAGCTTTCTTT.

J is TRBJ2-7 and V is TRBV19, with D perhaps matching TRBD2 (5 bases). This CDR3 region has 13 residues. V lost 5 bases and J lost 3, with 11 bases in between. Looked up from germline, CDR1 is LNHDA and CDR2 is SQIVND (reference sequence). CDR3 nucleotide sequence: TGTGCCAGTAGTCTCGAGGGTTACTACGAGCAGTACTTC. Its protein is CASSLEGYYEQYF.

The chain has TRBV29-1 and TRBJ2-5; no clear D gene. Looked up from germline, CDR1 is SQVTM and CDR2 is ANQGSEA. CDR3 size: 13 residues. Trimming removed 1 base at V and 0 bases at J, with 6 bases between. CDR3: CSVEGLNQETQYF. The CDR3 DNA reads as TGCAGCGTTGAAGGACTTAACCAAGAGACCCAGTACTTC.

This chain links TRBV19 with TRBJ2-2, with 8 bases aligning to TRBD2. The V gene end was trimmed by 5 bases and the J gene end by 2 bases; junction bases not matched to a gene: 4. The CDR3 sequence is 15 residues long. The V gene's germline CDR1 is LNHDA and CDR2 SQIVND (reference sequence). CDR3 amino acids: CASSGGGSNTGELFF. In DNA form, the CDR3 reads TGTGCCAGTAGTGGCGGGGGGTCAAACACCGGGGAGCTGTTTTTT. Together with reference TRBV19 and TRBJ2-2, the CDR3 gives the full variable domain: DGGITQSPKYLFRKEGQNVTLSCEQNLNHDAMYWYRQDPGQGLRLIYYSQIVNDFQKGDIAEGYSVSREKKESFPLTVTSAQKNPTAFYLCASSGGGSNTGELFFGEGSRLTVL.

This clone was seen a single time. The rearrangement links TRBV30 to TRBJ1-4; tentative D call: TRBD1 (6 bases). CDR3 length: 14 amino acids. Looked up from germline, CDR1 is GTSNPN and CDR2 is SVGIG (reference sequence). The V gene lost 4 bases and the J gene lost 7 bases, with 16 bases spanning the gap. The chain's CDR3 is CAWTQTGASEKLFF. The CDR3 bases are TGTGCCTGGACTCAGACAGGTGCAAGTGAAAAACTGTTTTTT.

CDR3 in amino acids: CAISGQGMNTEAFF. CDR3 DNA: TGTGCCATCAGCGGACAGGGCATGAACACTGAAGCTTTCTTT. The gene calls are TRBV10-3 and TRBJ1-1; 8 bases fit TRBD1. The CDR3 loop spans 14 amino acids. From germline, CDR1 is ENHRY and CDR2 SYGVKD. The V gene end was trimmed by 6 bases and the J gene end by 0 bases; junction bases not matched to a gene: 3.

V is TRBV30 and J is TRBJ2-1; TRBD2 aligns across 14 bases. Trimming at V came to 2 bases and at J to 9 bases, leaving 6 bases not matched to a gene. The CDR3 has 15 amino acids. Germline CDR1 is GTSNPN and CDR2 is SVGIG (reference sequence). CDR3 protein: CAWSKTSGRASEQFF. For the CDR3, the DNA is TGTGCCTGGAGTAAGACTAGCGGGAGGGCCAGTGAGCAGTTCTTC.

The J gene is TRBJ2-5, the V gene TRBV7-2; 7 nucleotides match TRBD1. CDR1 SGHTA and CDR2 FQGNSA come from the germline V gene. This CDR3 has 13 amino acids. The ends lost 4 bases at V and 5 bases at J; junction bases unmatched: 4. The CDR3 sequence: CASSWTGKETQYF. The DNA for the CDR3 is TGTGCCAGCAGCTGGACAGGAAAGGAGACCCAGTACTTC.

The chain links TRBV29-1 to TRBJ1-1, with 8 bases aligning to TRBD1. V lost 7 bases, J lost 0 bases, and 1 base stayed unmatched. Germline CDR1 SQVTM, CDR2 ANQGSEA. The CDR3 is made up of 12 amino acids. The chain's CDR3 is CSAGGMNTEAFF. In DNA form, the CDR3 reads TGCAGCGCAGGGGGCATGAACACTGAAGCTTTCTTT.

This chain joins TRBV7-2 and TRBJ1-2; D uncertain. Trimming cost V 1 base and J 8 bases, with 11 bases left between them. The germline gives CDR1 SGHTA, CDR2 FQGNSA. This CDR3 has 13 amino acids. The CDR3 DNA follows: TGTGCCAGCAGCTTAGGGCCAGAGGGAGGCTACACCTTC. It translates to CASSLGPEGGYTF.

In this sample, this clone turned up once. This rearrangement joins TRBV10-3 to TRBJ2-1; 9 bases agree with TRBD2. V lost 3 bases to trimming and J lost 4 bases; unmatched junction nucleotides: 4. Per germline, CDR1 ENHRY and CDR2 SYGVKD. The CDR3 loop spans 15 amino acids. CDR3 protein: CAISEPSGKYNEQFF. CDR3 bases: TGTGCCATCAGTGAACCTAGCGGGAAATACAATGAGCAGTTCTTC.

This clone was observed a few times. The chain carries TRBV5-8 and TRBJ1-2; TRBD1 might be the D (6 bases). This CDR3 comprises 12 residues. V lost 2 bases, J lost 7 bases, and 9 bases lay in between. The germline V gene has CDR1 SGHTS and CDR2 YDEGEE. The CDR3 DNA reads TGTGCCAGCAGCTTCCGCAGGGGTGGCTACACCTTC. Translated: CASSFRRGGYTF.

The sample holds one count of this clone. The chain employs TRBV29-1 and TRBJ2-7; 10 bases line up with TRBD2. Germline lookup yields CDR1 SQVTM and CDR2 ANQGSEA. The junction had 4 bases not matched to a gene; V was cut back by 7 bases and J by 4 bases. This CDR3 has 12 amino acids. The CDR3 is CSAASGSYEQYF. DNA of the CDR3: TGCAGCGCGGCTAGCGGGAGTTACGAGCAGTACTTC.

The table lists this clone with a few counts. The genes are TRBV30 and TRBJ1-1; D is unclear. Germline V CDR1 and CDR2: GTSNPN, SVGIG (reference sequence). The germline V and J ends were trimmed by 2 bases and 0 bases, with 7 bases remaining between them. This CDR3 contains 13 residues. The CDR3 nucleotides read TGTGCCTGGAGTCCGCCGGTGAACACTGAAGCTTTCTTT. Amino acids: CAWSPPVNTEAFF.

This rearrangement joins TRBV28 to TRBJ1-2; perhaps TRBD1 as D (5 bases). The V gene lost 3 bases and the J gene lost 2 bases, with 13 bases spanning the gap. The CDR3 length is 15 residues. The germline CDR1 and CDR2 sequences are MDHEN and SYDVKM. CDR3 loop: CASSLELGGNYGYTF. The DNA for the CDR3 is TGTGCCAGCAGTTTGGAACTGGGGGGGAACTATGGCTACACCTTC.

The chain combines TRBV29-1 with TRBJ1-2; tentative D call: TRBD1 (5 bases). The germline CDR1 and CDR2 sequences are SQVTM and ANQGSEA. V lost 4 bases to trimming and J lost 2 bases, with 8 bases between them. The CDR3 has 12 amino acids. The CDR3 spells CSVGTPNYGYTF. The CDR3 nucleotides read TGCAGCGTTGGGACACCAAACTATGGCTACACCTTC.

As DNA, the CDR3 is TGTGCCAGCAGTTACCTATCAGGACAGTCCCTTAGGGGCTACACCTTC. Translating gives CASSYLSGQSLRGYTF. The rearrangement links TRBV6-5 to TRBJ1-2; a weak D match, TRBD1 (6 bases). This CDR3 is 16 amino acids long. Germline values: CDR1 MNHEY, CDR2 SVGAGI. The V and J ends lost 2 bases and 8 bases respectively, with 21 bases between them.

The J gene is TRBJ2-3, the V gene TRBV30; no definite D call. V gave up 1 base and J gave up 2 bases, with 4 bases separating them. Germline assignment: CDR1 GTSNPN and CDR2 SVGIG (reference sequence). This CDR3 has 12 residues. The DNA of the CDR3 is TGTGCCTGGAGTGCCCACACAGATACGCAGTATTTT. It encodes CAWSAHTDTQYF. The entire variable domain, with the rest obtained from reference TRBV30 and TRBJ2-3, is as follows: SQTIHQWPATLVQPVGSPLSLECTVEGTSNPNLYWYRQAAGRGLQLLFYSVGIGQISSEVPQNLSASRPQDRQFILSSKKLLLSDSGFYLCAWSAHTDTQYFGPGTRLTVL.

This chain uses TRBV6-6 with TRBJ2-3; maybe TRBD1 (5 bases). The CDR3 is made up of 16 amino acids. Trimming took 2 bases from V and 0 from J, leaving 12 bases between them. Per the germline V gene, CDR1 is MNHNY and CDR2 is SVGAGI (reference sequence). The DNA for the CDR3 is TGTGCCAGCAGTTACCTACAGGCTCTTAGCACAGATACGCAGTATTTT. Protein product: CASSYLQALSTDTQYF.